This T cell receptor beta chain was recovered during a study of cytomegalovirus exposure and HLA in healthy donors. Study in general: Clustering assigned 70% to 85% of the roughly 430 genotyped donors to the Caucasian-associated ancestry cluster.

This CDR3 is 15 amino acids long. With 0 bases removed from V and 7 bases from J, the gap between germline ends came to 10 bases. Per the germline V gene, CDR1 is SGHVS and CDR2 is FQNEAQ. 60 Vbeta and 13 Jbeta primers were used in PCR. This table comes from immunoSEQ multiplex PCR, and its TCRdb copy is limited to in-frame clones, with some not included. The sample lists about 220,000 clones; 76% were seen once. Material for sequencing was PBMCs. The chain is built from TRBV7-8 and TRBJ1-6, with unresolved D. The TCR originated in a man between 18 and 29 years old in good health and CMV-seronegative. As DNA, the CDR3 is TGTGCCAGCAGCTTAGCGGTCCGGGTGAATTCACCCCTCCACTTT. Translation: CASSLAVRVNSPLHF.